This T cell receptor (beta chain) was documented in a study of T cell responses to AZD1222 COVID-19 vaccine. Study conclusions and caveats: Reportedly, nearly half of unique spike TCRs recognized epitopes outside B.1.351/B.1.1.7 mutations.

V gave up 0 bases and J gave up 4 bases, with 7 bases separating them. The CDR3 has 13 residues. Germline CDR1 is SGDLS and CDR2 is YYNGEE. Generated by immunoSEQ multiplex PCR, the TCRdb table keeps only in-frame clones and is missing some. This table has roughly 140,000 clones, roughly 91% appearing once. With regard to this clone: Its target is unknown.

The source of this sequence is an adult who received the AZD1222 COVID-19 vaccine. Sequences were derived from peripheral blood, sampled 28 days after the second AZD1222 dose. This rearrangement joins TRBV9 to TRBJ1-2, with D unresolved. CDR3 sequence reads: CASSVEAGYGYTF. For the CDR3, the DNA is TGTGCCAGCAGCGTAGAGGCGGGCTATGGCTACACCTTC.